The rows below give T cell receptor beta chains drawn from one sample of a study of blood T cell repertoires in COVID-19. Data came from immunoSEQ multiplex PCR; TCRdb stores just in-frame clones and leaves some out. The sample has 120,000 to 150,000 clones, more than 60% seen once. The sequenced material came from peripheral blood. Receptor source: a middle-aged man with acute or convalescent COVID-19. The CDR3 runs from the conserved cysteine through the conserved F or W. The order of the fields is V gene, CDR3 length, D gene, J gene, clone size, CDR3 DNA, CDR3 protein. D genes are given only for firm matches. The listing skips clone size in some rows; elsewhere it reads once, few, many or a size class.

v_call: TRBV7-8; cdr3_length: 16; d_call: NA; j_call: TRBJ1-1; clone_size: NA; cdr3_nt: TGTGCCAGTCGCCCTAGAGGAGGGGCACCGAACACTGAAGCTTTCTTT; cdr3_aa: CASRPRGGAPNTEAFF
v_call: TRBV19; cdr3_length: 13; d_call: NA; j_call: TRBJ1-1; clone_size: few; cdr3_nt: TGTGCCAGTAGTATTTCGCAGGGCACTGAAGCTTTCTTT; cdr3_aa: CASSISQGTEAFF
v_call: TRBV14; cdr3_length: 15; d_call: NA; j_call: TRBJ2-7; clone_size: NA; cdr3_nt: TGTGCCAGCAGCCAAGAACCAGGGGTGGCCTACGAGCAGTACTTC; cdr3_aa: CASSQEPGVAYEQYF
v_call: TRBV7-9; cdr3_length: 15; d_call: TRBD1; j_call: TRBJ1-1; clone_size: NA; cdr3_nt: TGTGCCAGCAGCTTAGCGAGGGGGCACCCAGTTGAAGCTTTCTTT; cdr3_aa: CASSLARGHPVEAFF
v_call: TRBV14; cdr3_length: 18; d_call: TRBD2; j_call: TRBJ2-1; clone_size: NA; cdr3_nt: TGTGCCAGTAAACCGGGACTAGCGGGGGGTAATGTCTACAATGAGCAGTTCTTC; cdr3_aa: CASKPGLAGGNVYNEQFF
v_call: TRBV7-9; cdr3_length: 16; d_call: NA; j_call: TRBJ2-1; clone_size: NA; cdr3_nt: TGTGCCAGCAGCTTAAAGAGAGGGCGAACCCTAAATGAGCAGTTCTTC; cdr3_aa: CASSLKRGRTLNEQFF
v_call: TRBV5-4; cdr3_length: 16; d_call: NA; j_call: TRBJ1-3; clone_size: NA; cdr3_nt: TGTGCCAGCAGCGACTCAGCAGGGGCGAGGGGAAACACCATATATTTT; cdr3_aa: CASSDSAGARGNTIYF
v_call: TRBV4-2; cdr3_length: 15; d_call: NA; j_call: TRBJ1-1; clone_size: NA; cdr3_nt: TGTGCCAGCAGCCCGCCCAGGGTCGGGAACACTGAAGCTTTCTTT; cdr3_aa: CASSPPRVGNTEAFF
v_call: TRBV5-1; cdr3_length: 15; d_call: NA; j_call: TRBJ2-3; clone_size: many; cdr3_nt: TGCGCCAGCAGCTCCTCCGGACAGAGCACAGATACGCAGTATTTT; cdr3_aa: CASSSSGQSTDTQYF
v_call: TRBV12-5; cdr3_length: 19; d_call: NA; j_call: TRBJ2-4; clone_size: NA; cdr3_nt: TGTGCTAGTGGTCCGTCCATAGACTTCCAAAATGAGGCCAAAAACATTCAGTACTTC; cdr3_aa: CASGPSIDFQNEAKNIQYF
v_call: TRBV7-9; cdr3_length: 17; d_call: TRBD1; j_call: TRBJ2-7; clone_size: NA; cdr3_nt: TGTGCCAGCAGCTCCGATGGGGACAGGGCCTTCTCCTACGAGCAGTACTTC; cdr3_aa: CASSSDGDRAFSYEQYF
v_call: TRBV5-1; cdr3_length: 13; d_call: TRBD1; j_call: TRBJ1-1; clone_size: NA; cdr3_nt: TGCGCCAGCAGCGACAGGGGTTATTCTGAAGCTTTCTTT; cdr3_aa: CASSDRGYSEAFF
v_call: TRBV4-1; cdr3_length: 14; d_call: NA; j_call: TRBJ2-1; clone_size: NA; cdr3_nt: TGCGCCAGCAGCCAAGAACAGGGATACAATGAGCAGTTCTTC; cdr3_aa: CASSQEQGYNEQFF
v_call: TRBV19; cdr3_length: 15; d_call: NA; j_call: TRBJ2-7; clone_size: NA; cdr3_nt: TGTGCCAGTAGTTCAGGCGGGACGGGAGCCTACGAGCAGTACTTC; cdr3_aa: CASSSGGTGAYEQYF
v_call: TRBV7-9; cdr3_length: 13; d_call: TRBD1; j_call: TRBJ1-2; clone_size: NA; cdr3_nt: TGTGCCAGCAGCTTACAGGGGGCCTATGGCTACACCTTC; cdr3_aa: CASSLQGAYGYTF
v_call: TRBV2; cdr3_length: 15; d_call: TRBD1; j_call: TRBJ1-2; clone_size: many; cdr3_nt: TGTGCCAGCAGTGCGAGGACAGGGAATAACTATGGCTACACCTTC; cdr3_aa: CASSARTGNNYGYTF
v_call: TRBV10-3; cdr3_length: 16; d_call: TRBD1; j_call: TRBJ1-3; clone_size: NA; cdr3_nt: TGTGCCATCAGTGAGTCTACAGGGGACTCTGGAAACACCATATATTTT; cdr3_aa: CAISESTGDSGNTIYF
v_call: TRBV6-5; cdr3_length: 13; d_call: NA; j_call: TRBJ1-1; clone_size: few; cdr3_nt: TGTGCCAGCAAGTGGGGTCGGGGAACTGAAGCTTTCTTT; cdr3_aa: CASKWGRGTEAFF
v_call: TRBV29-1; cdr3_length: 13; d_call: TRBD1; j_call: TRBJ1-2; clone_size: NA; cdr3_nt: TGCAGCGTCCCGGGACAGGGGGACTATGGCTACACCTTC; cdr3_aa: CSVPGQGDYGYTF
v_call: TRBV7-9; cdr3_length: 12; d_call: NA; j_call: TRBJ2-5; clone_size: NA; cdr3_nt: TGTGCCAGCAGCTGGGGCGAAGAGACCCAGTACTTC; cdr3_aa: CASSWGEETQYF
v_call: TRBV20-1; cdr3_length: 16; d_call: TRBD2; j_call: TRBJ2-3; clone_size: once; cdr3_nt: TGCAGTGCTAGTCCTATTCAGCGGGGGGCCACAGATACGCAGTATTTT; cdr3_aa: CSASPIQRGATDTQYF
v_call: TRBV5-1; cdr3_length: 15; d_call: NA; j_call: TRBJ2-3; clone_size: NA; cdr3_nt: TGCGCCAGCAGCTTGTCGGGGAAAAGCACAGATACGCAGTATTTT; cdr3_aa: CASSLSGKSTDTQYF
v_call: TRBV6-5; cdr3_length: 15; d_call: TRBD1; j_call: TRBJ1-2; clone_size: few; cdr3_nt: TGTGCCAGCGTACCCAAGACAGGGTTCGAGTATGGCTACACCTTC; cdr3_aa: CASVPKTGFEYGYTF
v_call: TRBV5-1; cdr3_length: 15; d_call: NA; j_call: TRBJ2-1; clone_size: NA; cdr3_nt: TGCGCCAGCAGCGTCCAACAGGGGGGGATCATTGAGCAGTTCTTC; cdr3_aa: CASSVQQGGIIEQFF
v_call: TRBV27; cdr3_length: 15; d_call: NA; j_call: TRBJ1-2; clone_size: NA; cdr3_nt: TGTGCCAGCAGTGCCCTACAGGGAAATTATCATGGCTACACCTTC; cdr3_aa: CASSALQGNYHGYTF
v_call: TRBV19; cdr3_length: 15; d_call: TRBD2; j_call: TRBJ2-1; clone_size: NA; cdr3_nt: TGTGCCAGTAGTATAGGGGCGGGTAGCGGGGGTGAGCAGTTCTTC; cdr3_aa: CASSIGAGSGGEQFF
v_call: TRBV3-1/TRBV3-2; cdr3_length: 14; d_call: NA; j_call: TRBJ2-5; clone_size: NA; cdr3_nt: TGTGCCAGCAGCCAAGTAGGGGCATATGAGACCCAGTACTTC; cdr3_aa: CASSQVGAYETQYF
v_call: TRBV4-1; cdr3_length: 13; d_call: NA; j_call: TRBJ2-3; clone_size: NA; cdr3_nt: TGCGCCAGCAGCCAAATCTACACAGATACGCAGTATTTT; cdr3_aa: CASSQIYTDTQYF
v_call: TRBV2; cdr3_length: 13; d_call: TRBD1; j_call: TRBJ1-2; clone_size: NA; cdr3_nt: TGTGCCAGCAGAAAGGGACAGGGTCGTGGCTACACCTTC; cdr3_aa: CASRKGQGRGYTF
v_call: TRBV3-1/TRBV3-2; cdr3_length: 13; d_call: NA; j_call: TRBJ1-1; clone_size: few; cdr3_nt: TGTGCCAGCAGCCAAGGGGGGGGGCGTCAAGCTTTCTTT; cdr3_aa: CASSQGGGRQAFF
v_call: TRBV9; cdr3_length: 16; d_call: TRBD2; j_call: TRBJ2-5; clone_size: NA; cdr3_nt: TGTGCCAGCAGCGCCGGACTAGCGGGGGGGGTCGGGACCCAGTACTTC; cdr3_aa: CASSAGLAGGVGTQYF
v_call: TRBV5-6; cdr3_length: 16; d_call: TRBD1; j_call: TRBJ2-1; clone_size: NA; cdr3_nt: TGTGCCAGCAGCAAAACCGGGACAGGGAAGCTGAATGAGCAGTTCTTC; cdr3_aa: CASSKTGTGKLNEQFF
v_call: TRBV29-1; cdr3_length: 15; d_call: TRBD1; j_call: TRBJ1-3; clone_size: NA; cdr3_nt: TGCAGCGTTCAGACAGGGGGCATGGGTGGAAACACCATATATTTT; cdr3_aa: CSVQTGGMGGNTIYF
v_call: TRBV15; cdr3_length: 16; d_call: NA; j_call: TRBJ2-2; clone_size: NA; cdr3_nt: TGTGCCACCAGCAGGAACCTGGGGGCAGGAACCGGGGAGCTGTTTTTT; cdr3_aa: CATSRNLGAGTGELFF
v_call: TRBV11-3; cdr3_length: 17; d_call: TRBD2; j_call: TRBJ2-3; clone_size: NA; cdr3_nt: TGTGCCAGCAGCATAGGGGTCAGTAGCGGGGCTGCAGATACGCAGTATTTT; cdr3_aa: CASSIGVSSGAADTQYF
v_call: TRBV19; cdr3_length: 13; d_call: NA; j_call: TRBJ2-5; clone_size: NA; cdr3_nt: TGTGCCAGTAGCCGACTGAAGCAAGAGACCCAGTACTTC; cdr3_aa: CASSRLKQETQYF
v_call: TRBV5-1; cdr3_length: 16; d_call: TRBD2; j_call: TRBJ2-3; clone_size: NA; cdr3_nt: TGCGCCAGCAGCTCCTCCGGTGCGGGGGGGTTCGATACGCAGTATTTT; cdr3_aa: CASSSSGAGGFDTQYF
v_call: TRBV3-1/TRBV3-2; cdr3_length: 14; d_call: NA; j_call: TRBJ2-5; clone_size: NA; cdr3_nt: TGTGCCAGCAGCCCGCGACAGTTTCAAGAGACCCAGTACTTC; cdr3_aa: CASSPRQFQETQYF
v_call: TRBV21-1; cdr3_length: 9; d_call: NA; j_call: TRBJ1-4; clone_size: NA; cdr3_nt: TGTGCCTGGCCCCAAAAACTGTTTTTT; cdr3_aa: CAWPQKLFF
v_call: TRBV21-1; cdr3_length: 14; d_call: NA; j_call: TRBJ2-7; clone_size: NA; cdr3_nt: TGTGCCAGCAGCAAACTCAGGGGGGACACCGAGCAGTACTTC; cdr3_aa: CASSKLRGDTEQYF
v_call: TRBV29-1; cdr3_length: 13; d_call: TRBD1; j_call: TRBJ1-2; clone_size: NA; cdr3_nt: TGCAGCGTTGACCAGGGGGGTAACTATGGCTACACCTTC; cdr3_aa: CSVDQGGNYGYTF
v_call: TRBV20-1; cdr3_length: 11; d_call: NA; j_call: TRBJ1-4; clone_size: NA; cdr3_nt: TGCAGTGCTATTACAGGTGAAAAACTGTTTTTT; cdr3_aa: CSAITGEKLFF
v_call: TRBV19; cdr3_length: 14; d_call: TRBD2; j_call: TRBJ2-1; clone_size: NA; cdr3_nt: TGTGCCAGTAGCTCTAGCGGGGGGGCGGGTGAGCAGTTCTTC; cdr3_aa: CASSSSGGAGEQFF
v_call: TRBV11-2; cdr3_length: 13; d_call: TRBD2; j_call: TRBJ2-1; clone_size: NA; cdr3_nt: TGTGCCAGCACCCGAGGCGGGGGTAATGAGCAGTTCTTC; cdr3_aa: CASTRGGGNEQFF
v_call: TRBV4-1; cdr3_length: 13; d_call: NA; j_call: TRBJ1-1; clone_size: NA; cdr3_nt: TGCGCCAGCAGCCAAGCCCGGAACACTGAAGCTTTCTTT; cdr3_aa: CASSQARNTEAFF
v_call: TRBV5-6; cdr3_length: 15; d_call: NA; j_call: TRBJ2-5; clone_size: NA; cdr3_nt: TGTGCCAGCAGCGAATACGGGGGGCCTCAAGAGACCCAGTACTTC; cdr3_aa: CASSEYGGPQETQYF
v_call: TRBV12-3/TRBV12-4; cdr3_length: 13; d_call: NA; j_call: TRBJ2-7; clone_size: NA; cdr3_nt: TGTGCCAGCAGCCCAACAGGGTCCTACGAGCAGTACTTC; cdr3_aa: CASSPTGSYEQYF
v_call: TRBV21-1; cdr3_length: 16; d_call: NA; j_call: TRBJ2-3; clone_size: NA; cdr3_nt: TGTGCCAGCAGCAGGGGACAGGGGGCCCTCACAGATACGCAGTATTTT; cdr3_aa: CASSRGQGALTDTQYF
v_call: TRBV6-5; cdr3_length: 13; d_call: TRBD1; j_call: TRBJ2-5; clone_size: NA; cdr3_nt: TGTGCCAGCAGACGGGACAGTGAAGAGACCCAGTACTTC; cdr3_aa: CASRRDSEETQYF
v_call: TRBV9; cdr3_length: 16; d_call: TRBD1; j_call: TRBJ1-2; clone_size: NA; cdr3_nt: TGTGCCAGCAGCGCCCCGTTGGGGCAGGGGGGCTATGGCTACACCTTC; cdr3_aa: CASSAPLGQGGYGYTF
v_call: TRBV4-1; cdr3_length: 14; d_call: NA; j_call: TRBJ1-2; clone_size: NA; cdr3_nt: TGCGCCAGCAGCCAAGATCAGGGTTCGGGTGGCTACACCTTC; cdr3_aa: CASSQDQGSGGYTF
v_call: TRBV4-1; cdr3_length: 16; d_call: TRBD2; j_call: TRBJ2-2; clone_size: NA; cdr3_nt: TGCGCCAGCAGCCAAGCGCGGGGGGGCAACACCGGGGAGCTGTTTTTT; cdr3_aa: CASSQARGGNTGELFF
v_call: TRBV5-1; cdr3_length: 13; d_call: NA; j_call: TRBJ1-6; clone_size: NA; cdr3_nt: TGCGCCAGCAGCTTGGGCGCCACAGGCCCTCTCCACTTT; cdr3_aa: CASSLGATGPLHF